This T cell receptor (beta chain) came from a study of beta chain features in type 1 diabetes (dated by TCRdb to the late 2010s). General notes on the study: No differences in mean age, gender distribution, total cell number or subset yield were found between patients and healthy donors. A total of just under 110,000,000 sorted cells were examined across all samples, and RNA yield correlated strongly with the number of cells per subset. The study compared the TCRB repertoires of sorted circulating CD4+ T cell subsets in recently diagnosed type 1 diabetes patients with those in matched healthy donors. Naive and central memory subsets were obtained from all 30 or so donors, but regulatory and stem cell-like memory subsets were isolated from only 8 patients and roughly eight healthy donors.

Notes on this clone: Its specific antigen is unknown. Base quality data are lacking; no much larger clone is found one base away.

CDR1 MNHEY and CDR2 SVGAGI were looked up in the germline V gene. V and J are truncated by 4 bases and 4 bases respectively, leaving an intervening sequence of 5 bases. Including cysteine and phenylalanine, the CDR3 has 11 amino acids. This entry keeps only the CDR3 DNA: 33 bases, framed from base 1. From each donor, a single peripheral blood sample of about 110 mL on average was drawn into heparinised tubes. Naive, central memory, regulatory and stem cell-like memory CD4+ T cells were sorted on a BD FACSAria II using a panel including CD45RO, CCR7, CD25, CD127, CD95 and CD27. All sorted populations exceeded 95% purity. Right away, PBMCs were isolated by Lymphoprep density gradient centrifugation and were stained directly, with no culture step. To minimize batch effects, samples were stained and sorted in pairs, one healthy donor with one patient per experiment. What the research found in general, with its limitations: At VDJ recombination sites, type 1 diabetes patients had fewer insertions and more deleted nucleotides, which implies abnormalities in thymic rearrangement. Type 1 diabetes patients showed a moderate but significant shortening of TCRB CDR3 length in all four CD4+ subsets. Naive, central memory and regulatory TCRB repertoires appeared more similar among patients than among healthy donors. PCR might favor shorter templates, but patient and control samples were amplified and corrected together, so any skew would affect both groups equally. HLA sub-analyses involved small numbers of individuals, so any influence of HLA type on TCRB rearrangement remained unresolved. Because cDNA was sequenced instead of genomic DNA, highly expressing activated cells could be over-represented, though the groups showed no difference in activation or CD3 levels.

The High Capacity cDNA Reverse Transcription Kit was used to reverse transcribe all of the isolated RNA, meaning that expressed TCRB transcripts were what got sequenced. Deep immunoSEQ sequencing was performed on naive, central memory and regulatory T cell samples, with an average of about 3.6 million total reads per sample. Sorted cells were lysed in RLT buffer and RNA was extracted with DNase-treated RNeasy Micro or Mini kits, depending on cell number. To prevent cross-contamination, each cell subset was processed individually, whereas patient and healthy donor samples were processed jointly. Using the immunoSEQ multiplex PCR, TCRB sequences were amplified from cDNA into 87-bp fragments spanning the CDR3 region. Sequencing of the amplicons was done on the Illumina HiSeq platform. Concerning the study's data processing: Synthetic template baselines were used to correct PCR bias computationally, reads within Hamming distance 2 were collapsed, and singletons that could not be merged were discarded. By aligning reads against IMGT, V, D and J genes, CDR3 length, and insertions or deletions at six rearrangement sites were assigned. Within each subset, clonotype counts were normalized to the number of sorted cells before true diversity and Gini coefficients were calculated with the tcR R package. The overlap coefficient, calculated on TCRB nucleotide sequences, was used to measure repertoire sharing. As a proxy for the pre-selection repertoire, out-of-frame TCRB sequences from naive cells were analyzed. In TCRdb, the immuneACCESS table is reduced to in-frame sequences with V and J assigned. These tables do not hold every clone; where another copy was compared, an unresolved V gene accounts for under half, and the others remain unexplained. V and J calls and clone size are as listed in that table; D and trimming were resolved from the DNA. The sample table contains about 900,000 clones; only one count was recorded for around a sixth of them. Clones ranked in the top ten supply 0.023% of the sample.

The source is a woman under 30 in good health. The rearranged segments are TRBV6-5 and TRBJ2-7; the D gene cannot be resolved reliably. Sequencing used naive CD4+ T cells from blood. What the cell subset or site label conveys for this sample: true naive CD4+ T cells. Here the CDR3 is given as CASSFGYEQYF. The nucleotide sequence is TGTGCCAGCAGTTTCGGTTACGAGCAGTACTTC.